These 6 T cell receptor beta chains share one sample of origin, sequenced in a study of T cell responses to AZD1222 COVID-19 vaccine. The table came from immunoSEQ multiplex PCR; TCRdb's copy has only in-frame clones and leaves some out. The repertoire holds about 150,000 clones, with about 91% as singletons. The sample here was peripheral blood, taken on day 0 of AZD1222 vaccination. The receptors were sampled from an adult in good health.

This rearrangement joins TRBV19 to TRBJ1-6, with TRBD1 identical over 8 bases. CDR3 size: 14 residues. J lost 10 bases, V lost 7 bases, and 9 bases had no gene match. The germline gives CDR1 LNHDA, CDR2 SQIVND (reference sequence). The CDR3 coding sequence is TGTGCCAGTAACCCACAGGGGGGGGGCTCACCCCTCCACTTT. It translates to CASNPQGGGSPLHF.

The gene calls are TRBV28 and TRBJ1-5; D is unclear. This CDR3 has 11 residues. Per the germline V gene, CDR1 is MDHEN and CDR2 is SYDVKM. Trimming removed 6 bases at V and 10 bases at J, with 10 bases between. For the CDR3, the DNA is TGTGCCAGCAGGTGGGTGGGACCCCAGCATTTT. Residues: CASRWVGPQHF.

The rearrangement links TRBV5-6 to TRBJ1-2; possible D gene TRBD1, 6 bases. V lost 5 bases to trimming and J lost 8 bases, with 22 bases between them. This CDR3 has 15 residues. Germline V lookup: CDR1 SGHDT, CDR2 YYEEEE. The CDR3 DNA sequence: TGTGCCAGCAGGTACAGGGAACCAACCTTTGTGGGCTACACCTTC. This sequence encodes CASRYREPTFVGYTF. The full variable domain, rest sourced from reference TRBV5-6 and TRBJ1-2, is DAGVTQSPTHLIKTRGQQVTLRCSPKSGHDTVSWYQQALGQGPQFIFQYYEEEERQRGNFPDRFSGHQFPNYSSELNVNALLLGDSALYLCASRYREPTFVGYTFGSGTRLTVV.

The rearrangement uses TRBV24-1 and TRBJ1-3; 8 bases are a match to TRBD1. Germline CDR1 is KGHDR and CDR2 is SFDVKD. This CDR3 is built from 18 residues. Trimming cost V 2 bases and J 2 bases; bases outside gene matches: 10. The CDR3 here is CATSDSTDRAGAGNTIYF. DNA for the CDR3: TGTGCCACCAGTGATTCCACGGACAGGGCCGGCGCTGGAAACACCATATATTTT.

The chain has TRBV24-1 and TRBJ2-3; D is uncertain. This CDR3 contains 12 residues. Per germline, CDR1 KGHDR and CDR2 SFDVKD. Trimming removed 8 bases at V and 4 bases at J, with 9 bases between. The CDR3 protein is CATNPVSDTQYF. The DNA of the CDR3 is TGTGCCACCAATCCAGTTTCAGATACGCAGTATTTT.

The chain couples TRBV5-6 to TRBJ2-3, with unresolved D. Trimming removed 4 bases from V and 3 bases from J, with 18 bases in between. Germline assignment: CDR1 SGHDT and CDR2 YYEEEE. The CDR3 has 16 amino acids. CDR3 coding DNA: TGTGCCAGCAGCCCTAAGAGTAAACCCGGGACAGATACGCAGTATTTT. As protein: CASSPKSKPGTDTQYF.